These 10 T cell receptor beta chains were all obtained from the same sample, sequenced in a study of cytomegalovirus exposure and HLA in healthy donors. Researchers ran the PCR with 60 Vbeta and 13 Jbeta primers. Measured with immunoSEQ multiplex PCR; TCRdb has only the in-frame clones, and not every one. The sample shows around 260,000 clones, approximately 80% of them seen only once. Material: PBMCs. The source of these receptors is a girl aged 2 to 10 in good health and CMV-seronegative.

The chain uses TRBV6-1 and TRBJ2-5; a weak D match, TRBD1 (5 bases). The DNA end is a closer match to TRBJ2-7, so the J assignment may be wrong. This CDR3 contains 12 residues. The germline V gene encodes CDR1 MNHNS and CDR2 SASEGT. CDR3 residues: CASIWGFDEQYF. The CDR3, as DNA: TGTGCCAGCATTTGGGGCTTTGACGAGCAGTACTTC.

The chain joins TRBV5-8 to TRBJ2-5; D gene ambiguous. CDR3 length: 10 amino acids. V lost 7 bases and J lost 1, with 2 bases in between. CDR1 is SGHTS and CDR2 is YDEGEE in the germline V gene. For the CDR3, the DNA is TGTGCCAGCCGCCAAGAGACCCAGTACTTC. Amino acids: CASRQETQYF. Based on the CDR3 plus reference TRBV5-8 and TRBJ2-5, the full variable domain is EAGVTQSPTHLIKTRGQQATLRCSPISGHTSVYWYQQALGLGLQFLLWYDEGEERNRGNFPPRFSGRQFPNYSSELNVNALELEDSALYLCASRQETQYFGPGTRLLVL.

V and J are TRBV7-2 and TRBJ2-1, with 8 bases fitting TRBD1. The CDR3 sequence is 15 residues long. Trimming removed 5 bases from V and 8 bases from J; junction bases left unmatched: 11. Germline V gives CDR1 SGHTA, CDR2 FQGNSA. CDR3 residues: CASSPSFGTGHEQFF. CDR3 in DNA: TGTGCCAGCAGCCCCTCCTTCGGGACAGGCCATGAGCAGTTCTTC.

J is TRBJ2-1 and V is TRBV7-3; 8 bases line up with TRBD2. The CDR3 covers 15 residues. In germline, CDR1 is SGHTA, CDR2 FQGTGA. V lost 0 bases to trimming and J lost 9 bases; unmatched junction nucleotides: 7. This CDR3 reads CASSLTGLGNGEQFF. The CDR3 DNA sequence: TGTGCCAGCAGCTTAACGGGACTAGGGAACGGTGAGCAGTTCTTC.

This sequence joins TRBV20-1 and TRBJ2-1; possibly TRBD1 for D (6 bases). The V gene lost 3 bases and the J gene lost 12 bases, with 12 bases spanning the gap. Germline values: CDR1 DFQATT, CDR2 SNEGSKA (reference sequence). The CDR3 totals 11 residues. The CDR3 DNA reads as TGCAGTGCTAGGGGGACAACCGGGCAGTTCTTC. This encodes CSARGTTGQFF.

This sequence joins TRBV6-1 and TRBJ1-4; 7 bases align to TRBD1. CDR1 is MNHNS and CDR2 is SASEGT in the germline V gene. Unmatched junction bases numbered 3, after V lost 3 bases and J lost 8 bases. The CDR3 consists of 13 residues. The CDR3 region is CASSDQGVEKLFF. In nucleotides, the CDR3 is TGTGCCAGCAGTGACCAGGGGGTCGAAAAACTGTTTTTT.

The rearrangement links TRBV15 to TRBJ2-3; 11 bases line up with TRBD2. Per the germline V gene, CDR1 is LNHNV and CDR2 is YYDKDF (reference sequence). The V gene end was trimmed by 2 bases and the J gene end by 6 bases; junction bases not matched to a gene: 13. The CDR3 loop spans 18 amino acids. The CDR3 nucleotides are TGTGCCACCAGCAGACTCCGCAGCACTAGCGGGGGTTCCGATACGCAGTATTTT. Encoded protein: CATSRLRSTSGGSDTQYF.

The chain carries TRBV5-4 and TRBJ1-5; D possibly corresponds to TRBD1 (5 bases). V lost 0 bases, J lost 1 base, and 8 bases lay in between. The CDR3 contains 15 residues. CDR1 is SGHNT and CDR2 is YYREEE in the germline V gene (reference sequence). The DNA of the CDR3 is TGTGCCAGCAGCTTGGGGGGCCAGAGCAATCAGCCCCAGCATTTT. It specifies CASSLGGQSNQPQHF.

In this sample, this clone turned up a few times. The chain couples TRBV5-4 to TRBJ2-5; the match to TRBD2 covers 7 bases. CDR1 is SGHNT and CDR2 is YYREEE in the germline V gene (reference sequence). This CDR3 contains 13 residues. J lost 2 bases, V lost 3 bases, and 1 base had no gene match. CDR3 residues: CASSSGLQETQYF. The CDR3 coding sequence is TGTGCCAGCAGCTCGGGACTACAAGAGACCCAGTACTTC.

V usage is TRBV6-5 and J usage is TRBJ1-1, with no clear D. Trimming removed 10 bases from V and 1 base from J, with 10 bases in between. Germline V lookup: CDR1 MNHEY, CDR2 SVGAGI. The CDR3 extends over 12 amino acids. The CDR3 reads CATSERNTEAFF. DNA for the CDR3: TGTGCCACCTCAGAGCGGAACACTGAAGCTTTCTTT.